This is a list of T cell receptor beta chains from one sample in a study of control samples from healthy donors and cancer patients. TCRdb's copy holds only in-frame clones and misses some; the assay was immunoSEQ multiplex PCR. Of about 51,000 clones detected, 88% appear once; the ten largest clones hold around 40%. What was sequenced was PBMCs. These receptors were collected from a man aged 50 to 59 with head and neck cancer. Both conserved end residues are trimmed from each CDR3. Each record gives: V gene, CDR3 protein.

TRBV4-2 ASSQGTGRTSPLH
TRBV18 ASSTGTGNTIY
TRBV7-7 ASSYDNHNEQF
TRBV19 ASSRTSGGGTDTQY
TRBV6-1 ASSAQQGSSNQPQH
TRBV4-2 ASSQVGWSGANVLT
TRBV9 ASSASGGNTGELF
TRBV2 ASTLQGGNSPLH
TRBV6-5 ASGKNRGYTDTQY
TRBV5-1 ASSRGRARDYEQY
TRBV5-1 ASSLALSGTGSGNTIY
TRBV11-2 ASSLARDVGEQF
TRBV18 ASSPIGFRSTDTQY
TRBV18 ASSGLAGGTDTQY
TRBV9 ASSVDSGYNSPLH
TRBV6-5 ASSYSRGTDTQY
TRBV19 ASSIITGGTGELF
TRBV29-1 SVGPGRMNTGELF
TRBV7-4 ASSLANYIRVDFLPYEQY
TRBV19 ASSIGRGQETQY
TRBV5-6 ASSSPGQGYEKLF
TRBV3-1/TRBV3-2 ASSQKTALYTGELF
TRBV2 ASSREASYNEQF
TRBV7-3 ATTGLAGATETQY
TRBV5-4 ASSLRSYEQY
TRBV5-5 ASSFGQGPYEQY
TRBV24-1 ATSATDRGVETQY
TRBV27 ASSLYRYSYEQY
TRBV5-1 ASSSTGSDSPLH
TRBV27 ASRYSSGGVYEQY
TRBV6-5 ASSYRDRREQY
TRBV7-9 ASSPEMGQGAVHEQF
TRBV30 AWSKGGNEQF
TRBV5-6 ASSPRTGAHLFNEQF
TRBV25-1 ASSETRASGANVLT
TRBV2 ASSEGRRNTGELF
TRBV7-9 ASSQDRGRADTQY
TRBV7-6 ASSNPASGNTIY
TRBV4-2 ASSQDQSGGTTGELF
TRBV7-2 ASSPQESLGQPQH
TRBV7-3 ASSLNLGDTQY
TRBV19 ASTVQGEWVNTEAF
TRBV29-1 SVDDLTQY
TRBV28 ASRRAGNTIY
TRBV7-8 ASSIGRVAGANVLT
TRBV29-1 SVEVGGVGRGPYEQY
TRBV6-5 ATRQVTSTDTQY
TRBV7-3 ASSFTGGETQY
TRBV29-1 SEAYGREFHEQF
TRBV15 ATSRGIAGSSYEQY
TRBV20-1 SASSQGDSLNQPQH
TRBV9 ASSARGLNTEAF
TRBV5-5 ASSTGRGANEKLF
TRBV27 ASSSPSRELAEQY
TRBV6-5 ASIGSGLGEYEQY